Each of the 24 T cell receptor beta chains below was sequenced from the same sample in a study of cytomegalovirus exposure and HLA in healthy donors. 60 Vbeta and 13 Jbeta primers were used in PCR. Sequencing was performed with immunoSEQ multiplex PCR; in TCRdb, only in-frame clones are kept and a portion is missing. With about 170,000 clones in the sample, the ten largest clones hold about 1.2%. The sequencing input was PBMCs. Every receptor here comes from an older woman in good health and CMV-seronegative.

V is TRBV5-1 and J is TRBJ2-7; TRBD1 agrees at 8 bases. J gave up 3 bases and V 4 bases, and 9 bases lay outside the gene matches. This CDR3 is built from 15 residues. Germline assignment: CDR1 SGHRS and CDR2 YFSETQ. The DNA for the CDR3 is TGCGCCAGCAGCCCCATTCGACAGGGGTTCTACGAGCAGTACTTC. The encoded protein is CASSPIRQGFYEQYF.

This rearrangement joins TRBV14 to TRBJ2-5, with TRBD2 matching over 8 bases. Germline loops: CDR1 SGHDN, CDR2 FVKESK. This CDR3 contains 15 residues. Unmatched junction bases numbered 6, after V lost 3 bases and J lost 3 bases. The CDR3 loop is CASSHLGGGKETQYF. CDR3 bases: TGTGCCAGCAGCCACCTGGGCGGGGGGAAAGAGACCCAGTACTTC. Based on the CDR3 plus reference TRBV14 and TRBJ2-5, the full variable domain is EAGVTQFPSHSVIEKGQTVTLRCDPISGHDNLYWYRRVMGKEIKFLLHFVKESKQDESGMPNNRFLAERTGGTYSTLKVQPAELEDSGVYFCASSHLGGGKETQYFGPGTRLLVL.

The rearrangement uses TRBV7-2 and TRBJ1-1, with a weak D call TRBD1 (6 bases). The length of the CDR3 is 15 residues. V shed 3 bases and J shed 5 bases, with 16 bases lying between them. The germline gives CDR1 SGHTA, CDR2 FQGNSA. In DNA form, the CDR3 reads TGTGCCAGCAGCTTTCGGGCAGGGGAAGGGACTGAAGCTTTCTTT. This translates into CASSFRAGEGTEAFF. Combining the CDR3 with reference TRBV7-2 and TRBJ1-1 gives the whole variable domain GAGVSQSPSNKVTEKGKDVELRCDPISGHTALYWYRQSLGQGLEFLIYFQGNSAPDKSGLPSDRFSAERTGGSVSTLTIQRTQQEDSAVYLCASSFRAGEGTEAFFGQGTRLTVV.

V gene TRBV2 combines with J gene TRBJ2-1, with D tentatively TRBD1 (5 bases). CDR3 size: 15 residues. V lost 3 bases to trimming and J lost 7 bases, with 16 bases between them. Germline CDR1 SNHLY, CDR2 FYNNEI. The CDR3 region is CASSETEFQGNEQFF. The CDR3 DNA is TGTGCCAGCAGTGAGACGGAGTTCCAGGGAAATGAGCAGTTCTTC.

The chain is built from TRBV7-8 and TRBJ1-2; 8 bases fit TRBD1. Per the germline V gene, CDR1 is SGHVS and CDR2 is FQNEAQ. There are 14 residues in the CDR3. Trimming at V came to 5 bases and at J to 4 bases, leaving 6 bases not matched to a gene. The CDR3 region has the DNA TGTGCCAGCAGCCCAGGGGGCGCGGGCTATGGCTACACCTTC. Translating it yields CASSPGGAGYGYTF.

The V and J genes are TRBV27 and TRBJ1-2; D is perhaps TRBD1 (6 bases). Germline CDR1 reads MNHEY; CDR2 reads SMNVEV (reference sequence). The CDR3 consists of 16 residues. V lost 1 base and J lost 1, with 13 bases in between. As DNA, the CDR3 is TGTGCCAGCAGTTTATTCAGGGACAAGAATAACTATGGCTACACCTTC. Translation: CASSLFRDKNNYGYTF.

The gene calls are TRBV7-7 and TRBJ2-5; D is perhaps TRBD1 (5 bases). CDR3 size: 15 residues. Between the trimmed V and J ends, which lost 1 base and 5 bases, there was a span of 14 bases. CDR1 and CDR2 from the germline V gene are SSHAT and FNYEAQ (reference sequence). The CDR3 nucleotides are TGTGCCAGCAGCTTAGGAGTGGACATCACTGAGACCCAGTACTTC. Protein sequence: CASSLGVDITETQYF.

CDR3 residues: CASSLSDDSLQYF. DNA for the CDR3: TGTGCCAGCAGCTTGAGTGATGACTCTTTGCAGTACTTC. The chain links TRBV7-3 to TRBJ2-7; D is undetermined. This CDR3 has 13 residues. V was shortened by 3 bases and J by 9 bases, with 15 bases between the two germline ends. The germline V gene has CDR1 SGHTA and CDR2 FQGTGA.

V usage is TRBV18 and J usage is TRBJ1-5; 7 bases agree with TRBD1. Germline CDR1 reads KGHSH; CDR2 reads LQKENI. The CDR3 extends over 18 amino acids. V lost 1 base and J lost 6; bases outside the gene matches: 15. The CDR3 spells CASSPRGQSRGGIQPQHF. The CDR3 bases are TGTGCCAGCTCACCACGGGGACAGTCCCGCGGGGGGATTCAGCCCCAGCATTTT.

The chain employs TRBV7-3 and TRBJ2-2; 7 bases match TRBD2. The CDR3 loop spans 17 amino acids. Unmatched junction bases numbered 9, after V lost 3 bases and J lost 2 bases. Germline V gene sequence: CDR1 SGHTA, CDR2 FQGTGA. The CDR3, as DNA: TGTGCCAGCAGCTTTAGGTTGGCGGGAGAAAACACCGGGGAGCTGTTTTTT. Translation gives CASSFRLAGENTGELFF.

On this clone: The CDR3 carries no conserved terminal phenylalanine or tryptophan, so it likely arises from a read error. This chain joins TRBV4-3 and TRBJ1-2; possible D gene TRBD1, 5 bases. Germline CDR1 and CDR2: LGHNA and YSLEER. There are 16 residues in the CDR3. Trimming removed 6 bases from V and 7 bases from J, with 24 bases in between. For the CDR3, the DNA is TGCGCCAGCAGTCGCCAAAGTGATGGGGCCTTAGGTGGCTACACCCTC. Translating gives CASSRQSDGALGGYTL.

This sequence joins TRBV2 and TRBJ1-1; 7 positions match TRBD1. V was clipped by 3 bases and J by 3 bases; unmatched bases: 4. In germline, CDR1 is SNHLY, CDR2 FYNNEI. The CDR3 is 14 amino acids. CDR3 sequence reads: CASSDNRGDTEAFF. DNA for the CDR3: TGTGCCAGCAGTGATAACAGGGGTGACACTGAAGCTTTCTTT.

The gene calls are TRBV19 and TRBJ1-2; 7 bases are a match to TRBD1. The CDR3 totals 14 residues. CDR1 and CDR2 (germline): LNHDA, SQIVND (reference sequence). Trimming at V came to 3 bases and at J to 3 bases, leaving 4 bases not matched to a gene. CDR3 DNA sequence: TGTGCCAGTAGTATCTACACAGGGGACTATGGCTACACCTTC. It yields the protein CASSIYTGDYGYTF.

The chain employs TRBV5-1 and TRBJ2-1; 10 nucleotides line up with TRBD1. CDR1 is SGHRS and CDR2 is YFSETQ in the germline V gene. V lost 3 bases, J lost 7 bases, and 13 bases stayed unmatched. The CDR3 extends over 17 amino acids. CDR3: CASSSETGTGVTNEQFF. CDR3 bases: TGCGCCAGCAGCTCCGAAACCGGGACAGGGGTAACAAATGAGCAGTTCTTC.

The chain recombines TRBV6-6 with TRBJ1-1; 8 bases align to TRBD1. Germline CDR1 is MNHNY and CDR2 is SVGAGI (reference sequence). The V and J ends lost 6 bases and 5 bases, in that order; junction bases with no gene match: 8. CDR3 size: 14 residues. CDR3 bases: TGTGCCAGCAGCTCGACAGGGGCCTTGACTGAAGCTTTCTTT. Translating gives CASSSTGALTEAFF.

The chain employs TRBV19 and TRBJ2-4; D remains unclear. Looked up from germline, CDR1 is LNHDA and CDR2 is SQIVND (reference sequence). The length of the CDR3 is 15 residues. With 6 bases removed from V and 3 bases from J, the gap between germline ends came to 15 bases. The CDR3 loop reads CASSPVDMDKNIQYF. The CDR3 region has the DNA TGTGCCAGTAGCCCCGTCGACATGGACAAAAACATTCAGTACTTC.

This chain connects TRBV9 to TRBJ2-7, with D possibly matching TRBD1 (6 bases). The CDR3 has 15 residues. Per germline, CDR1 SGDLS and CDR2 YYNGEE. V was trimmed by 5 bases and J by 1 base, leaving 16 bases between them. This CDR3 is CASSTGLDSSYEQYF. The CDR3 coding sequence is TGTGCCAGCAGTACTGGATTGGACAGTTCCTACGAGCAGTACTTC.

The chain couples TRBV4-1 to TRBJ2-6; D unclear. The CDR3 is 16 residues long. The ends were cut back, 0 bases at V and 0 bases at J, with 6 bases in the middle. CDR1 and CDR2 (germline): MGHRA, YSYEKL. The CDR3 protein is CASSQDQFSGANVLTF. DNA of the CDR3: TGCGCCAGCAGCCAAGATCAGTTCTCTGGGGCCAACGTCCTGACTTTC.

V gene TRBV10-1 combines with J gene TRBJ2-1, with 9 bases matching TRBD2. J was trimmed by 4 bases and V by 3 bases; bases with no gene match: 7. Germline CDR1 is WNHNN and CDR2 is SYGVQD (reference sequence). The CDR3 is made up of 16 amino acids. DNA for the CDR3: TGCGCCAGCAGTGATCTCGCGGGAGGGGATTACAATGAGCAGTTCTTC. It specifies CASSDLAGGDYNEQFF.

The J gene is TRBJ2-5, the V gene TRBV11-2; D might be TRBD1 (6 bases). The germline gives CDR1 SGHAT, CDR2 FQNNGV. The CDR3 length is 15 residues. Trimming removed 1 base from V and 5 bases from J, with 14 bases in between. The CDR3 DNA reads TGTGCCAGCAGCTTAGCGGACAGAATTGGGGAGACCCAGTACTTC. It translates to CASSLADRIGETQYF.

The V call is TRBV5-1, the J call TRBJ1-1; unclear D gene. V gave up 7 bases and J gave up 5 bases, with 15 bases separating them. The germline V gene has CDR1 SGHRS and CDR2 YFSETQ. CDR3 length: 13 residues. The CDR3 loop is CASRPGEETEAFF. Here the CDR3 DNA reads TGCGCCAGCCGACCTGGGGAGGAAACTGAAGCTTTCTTT.

V gene TRBV5-5 combines with J gene TRBJ2-1; 7 bases map to TRBD2. Germline CDR1 reads SGHKS; CDR2 reads YYEKEE (reference sequence). After removal of 0 bases from V and 3 bases from J, the junction contained 6 bases not matched to a gene. The CDR3 sequence is 16 residues long. DNA of the CDR3: TGTGCCAGCAGCTTGGCCCTAGCGGCCCTCTACAATGAGCAGTTCTTC. Translating gives CASSLALAALYNEQFF.

This chain joins TRBV6-6 and TRBJ1-1, with D perhaps TRBD1 (5 bases). The CDR3 consists of 13 residues. Looked up from germline, CDR1 is MNHNY and CDR2 is SVGAGI (reference sequence). Trimming cost V 5 bases and J 3 bases, with 10 bases left between them. CDR3 sequence reads: CASSPGGDTEAFF. The DNA of the CDR3 is TGTGCCAGCAGTCCGGGAGGGGACACTGAAGCTTTCTTT.

The chain has TRBV5-6 and TRBJ1-3, with D tentatively TRBD1 (5 bases). CDR1 is SGHDT, CDR2 YYEEEE, per germline. The CDR3 is 16 residues long. V lost 1 base to trimming and J lost 0 bases, with 11 bases between them. The CDR3 coding sequence is TGTGCCAGCAGCTTGAGACAGCGCAGCTCTGGAAACACCATATATTTT. Its protein is CASSLRQRSSGNTIYF.